At least ten counts were recorded for the clone carrying this T cell receptor beta chain. No antigen is known for it. The sample comes from a study of response to subunit inactivated influenza vaccine. Study conclusions and caveats: Each seasonal flu vaccination may recruit only limited new T cells, authors suggested.

MiXCR, run by TCRdb on the RT-PCR reads, gives a single entry per CDR3 protein. Counted here are hundreds of thousands of distinct CDR3 sequences, less than 30% occurring once; the ten biggest clones make up approximately 2%. In germline, CDR1 is DFQATT, CDR2 SNEGSKA (reference sequence). V lost 3 bases and J lost 4, with 15 bases in between. The CDR3 is made up of 14 amino acids. The receptor's source is a man aged 50-60 years who received an inactivated influenza vaccine. V is TRBV20-1 and J is TRBJ1-2; D is perhaps TRBD1 (5 bases). The material sequenced was CD4+ T cells sorted from PBMCs, taken less than 6 days after vaccination. For the CDR3, the DNA is TGCAGTGCTAGGTCCGGCCAGGGAGCCTATGGCTACACCTTC. Translating gives CSARSGQGAYGYTF.